This T cell receptor beta chain stems from a study of blood T cells in healthy people across ages. Each sample had at least 6.5 million PBMCs isolated. The CDR3 is 15 residues long. With 4 bases clipped from V and 1 base from J, the junction kept 1 base outside the gene matches. The germline gives CDR1 MDHEN, CDR2 SYDVKM. The use of a sample-barcoded 5' primer and a J-beta primer mix characterized a second PCR of roughly 7 to 12 cycles. A 12-random-nucleotide template-switch adaptor tagged each cDNA molecule. A single record per CDR3 protein comes from TCRdb applying MiXCR to the 5' RACE reads. The data show about 800,000 distinct CDR3 sequences, 20% to 30% seen once. This clonotype was seen more than once but under ten times. With a much larger clone just one base away, this may be a read error. This sample was also put to use in a study of T cells of mothers and their children. That study reports: Thymic selection shapes TCR recombination output similarly in related and unrelated pairs. Related mother-child pairs showed slightly, non-significantly higher overlap than unrelated pairs.

The rearrangement joins TRBV28 to TRBJ2-6, with 7 bases identical to TRBD1. Sequencing input: blood. The TCR was taken from a boy aged 10-17 years in good health. CDR3: CASSSTGSGANVLTF. DNA for the CDR3: TGTGCCAGCAGTTCGACAGGGTCTGGGGCCAACGTCCTGACTTTC.